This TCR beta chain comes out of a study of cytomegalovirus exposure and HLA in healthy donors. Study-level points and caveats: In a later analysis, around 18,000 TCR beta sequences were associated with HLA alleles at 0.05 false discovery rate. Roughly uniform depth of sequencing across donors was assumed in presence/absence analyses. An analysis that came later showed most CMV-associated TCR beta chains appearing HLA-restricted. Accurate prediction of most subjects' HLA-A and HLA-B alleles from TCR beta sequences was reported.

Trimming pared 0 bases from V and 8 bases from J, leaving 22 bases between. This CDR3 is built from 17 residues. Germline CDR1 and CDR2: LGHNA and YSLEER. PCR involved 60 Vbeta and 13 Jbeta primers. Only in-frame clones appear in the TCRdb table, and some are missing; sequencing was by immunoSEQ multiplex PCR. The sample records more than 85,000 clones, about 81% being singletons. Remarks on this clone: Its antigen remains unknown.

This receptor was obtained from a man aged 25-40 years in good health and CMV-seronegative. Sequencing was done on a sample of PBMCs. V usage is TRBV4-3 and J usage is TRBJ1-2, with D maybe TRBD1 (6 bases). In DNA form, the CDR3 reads TGCGCCAGCAGCCAAGATCCCAGGGGCCCCTACTCCTACGGCTACACCTTC. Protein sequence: CASSQDPRGPYSYGYTF.